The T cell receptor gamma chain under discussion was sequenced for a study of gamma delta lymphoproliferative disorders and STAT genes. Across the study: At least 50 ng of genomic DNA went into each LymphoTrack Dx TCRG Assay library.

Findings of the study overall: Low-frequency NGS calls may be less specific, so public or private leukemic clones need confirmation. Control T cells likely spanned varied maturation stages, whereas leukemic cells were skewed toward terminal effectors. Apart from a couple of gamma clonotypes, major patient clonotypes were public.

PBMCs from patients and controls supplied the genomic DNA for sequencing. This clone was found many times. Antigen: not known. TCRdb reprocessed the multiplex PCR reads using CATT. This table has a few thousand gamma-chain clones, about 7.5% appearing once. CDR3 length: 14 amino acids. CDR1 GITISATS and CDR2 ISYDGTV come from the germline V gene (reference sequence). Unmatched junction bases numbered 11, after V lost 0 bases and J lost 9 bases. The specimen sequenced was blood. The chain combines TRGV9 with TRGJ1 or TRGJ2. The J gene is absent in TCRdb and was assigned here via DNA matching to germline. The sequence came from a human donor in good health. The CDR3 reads CALWEVYFLPKKLF. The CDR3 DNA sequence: TGTGCCTTGTGGGAGGTGTATTTCCTACCTAAGAAACTCTTT.